This entry describes one T cell receptor (beta chain). Its antigen is not identified. This entry belongs to a study of neoadjuvant anti-PD-1 for oral cavity cancer. CDR1 and CDR2 (germline): LNHDA, SQIVND (reference sequence). The V gene end was trimmed by 6 bases and the J gene end by 8 bases; junction bases not matched to a gene: 6. This CDR3 region has 13 residues. Patients were newly diagnosed with stage II-IVA oral cavity squamous cell carcinoma without prior systemic or radiation treatment. Analysis of PBMCs was direct, with no culture step. Overall study results and limits: Treg/Th17 ratio rose with pretreatment blood and fell with post-treatment tumor TCRbeta clonality.

The method was immunoSEQ multiplex PCR; TCRdb's version includes in-frame clones alone and lacks a portion of them. The sample lists tens of thousands of clones; under 85% were seen once. The chain uses TRBV19 and TRBJ2-1; 8 bases are shared with TRBD2. This specimen consisted of PBMCs, obtained before nivolumab (anti-PD-1) treatment. This sequence was found in a person aged 35-79 years with oral cavity squamous cell carcinoma. CDR3 DNA sequence: TGTGCCAGTAGAACCGGGACTAGTGATGAGCAGTTCTTC. Residues: CASRTGTSDEQFF.